Given below is one T cell receptor (beta chain) in context. Antigen: not known. The CDR3 spans 12 residues. The ends were cut back, 5 bases at V and 6 bases at J, with 7 bases in the middle. Germline V gene data show CDR1 as LGHNA and CDR2 as YSLEER. The entry originates in a study of cytomegalovirus exposure and HLA in healthy donors. Study observations and caveats: Later analysis reportedly placed an Asian-associated ancestry cluster below the approximately 680-donor mean in N-insertions. Some V segments, including TRBV6-2 and TRBV6-3, were excluded as indistinguishable.

It was with 60 Vbeta and 13 Jbeta primers that the PCR ran. The protocol was immunoSEQ multiplex PCR, while the TCRdb copy is restricted to in-frame clones and leaves out a portion. The sample lists around 50,000 clones, 75% to 85% seen once, with 4.3% in the top ten. Sequenced: PBMCs. V usage is TRBV4-3 and J usage is TRBJ2-2; a weak D match, TRBD2 (6 bases). This sequence was found in a man aged 25 to 45 in good health and CMV-seronegative. Written as DNA, the CDR3 is TGCGCCAGCAGCGCGGGGCCCGGGGAGCTGTTTTTT. It specifies CASSAGPGELFF.